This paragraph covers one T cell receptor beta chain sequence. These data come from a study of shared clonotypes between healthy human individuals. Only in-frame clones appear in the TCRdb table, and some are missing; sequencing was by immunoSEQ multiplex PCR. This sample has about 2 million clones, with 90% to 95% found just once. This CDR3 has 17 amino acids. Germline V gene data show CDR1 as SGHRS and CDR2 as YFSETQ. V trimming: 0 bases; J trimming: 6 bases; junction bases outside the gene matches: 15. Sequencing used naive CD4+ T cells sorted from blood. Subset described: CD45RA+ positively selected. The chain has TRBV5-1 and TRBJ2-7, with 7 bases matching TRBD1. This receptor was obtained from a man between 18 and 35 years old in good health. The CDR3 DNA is TGCGCCAGCAGCTTGGCCTCGTCTCCCAGGGGGAATACCGAGCAGTACTTC. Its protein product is CASSLASSPRGNTEQYF.